A selection of T cell receptor beta chains follows, all from one sample in a study of blood T cells in healthy people across ages. TCRdb re-called the 5' RACE reads with MiXCR, one entry per CDR3 protein. Among about 900,000 distinct CDR3 sequences listed, about 62% were seen once. The sequenced material came from blood. These receptors originate from a man aged 25-40 years in good health. The CDR3 runs from the conserved cysteine through the conserved F or W. The order of the fields is clone size, J gene, D gene, V gene, CDR3 protein, CDR3 DNA. A D gene is named only where the DNA matches it firmly. Not every row has a clone size; where given, it reads once, few, many or a size class.

NA,TRBJ2-3,NA,TRBV15,CATSDREVLTQYF,TGTGCCACCAGCGATAGAGAGGTTCTTACGCAGTATTTT
NA,TRBJ2-3,TRBD2,TRBV5-1,CASSLGGFSGVSTDTQYF,TGCGCCAGCAGCTTGGGGGGTTTTAGCGGGGTGAGCACAGATACGCAGTATTTT
NA,TRBJ2-7,NA,TRBV30,CAWSDPLRRDEQYF,TGTGCCTGGAGTGACCCCCTTCGGCGAGACGAGCAGTACTTC
few,TRBJ2-5,TRBD2,TRBV20-1,CSARKTSGQETQYF,TGCAGTGCTAGAAAGACTAGCGGCCAAGAGACCCAGTACTTC
NA,TRBJ2-3,NA,TRBV18,CASSKLADTQYF,TGTGCCAGCTCAAAGCTGGCAGATACGCAGTATTTT
few,TRBJ2-6,NA,TRBV30,CACTSSGANVLTF,TGTGCCTGCACATCGTCTGGGGCCAACGTCCTGACTTTC
NA,TRBJ2-1,TRBD1,TRBV5-6,CASSLAGQGSYNEQFF,TGTGCCAGCAGCTTGGCCGGACAGGGCTCCTACAATGAGCAGTTCTTC
NA,TRBJ2-2,TRBD1,TRBV29-1,CSVDQGAGELFF,TGCAGCGTTGACCAGGGGGCCGGGGAGCTGTTTTTT
NA,TRBJ2-7,NA,TRBV6-1,CASSERTEAYEQYF,TGTGCCAGCAGTGAGCGGACGGAGGCCTACGAGCAGTACTTC
NA,TRBJ2-7,NA,TRBV6-6,CASSPTGSPTEQYF,TGTGCCAGCAGTCCTACAGGATCCCCAACCGAGCAGTACTTC
few,TRBJ2-5,NA,TRBV10-3,CAISGSVPGGETQYF,TGTGCCATCAGTGGCTCCGTCCCCGGGGGAGAGACCCAGTACTTC
NA,TRBJ2-1,NA,TRBV29-1,CSVEGHGAGLEQFF,TGCAGCGTTGAGGGCCACGGGGCCGGGCTTGAGCAGTTCTTC
NA,TRBJ2-7,NA,TRBV9,CASSDSPTGTPDTYNEQYF,TGTGCCAGCAGCGATAGCCCCACAGGGACCCCGGACACCTACAATGAGCAGTACTTC
NA,TRBJ2-5,TRBD2,TRBV4-2,CASSPASGGALETQYF,TGTGCCAGCAGCCCTGCTAGCGGGGGGGCCTTGGAGACCCAGTACTTC
few,TRBJ2-5,TRBD2,TRBV12-3/TRBV12-4,CASTLAGALQETQYF,TGTGCCAGCACCCTAGCGGGGGCCCTCCAAGAGACCCAGTACTTC
few,TRBJ2-2,NA,TRBV6-4,CASSDSSGTGELFF,TGTGCCAGCAGTGACTCTTCCGGCACCGGGGAGCTGTTTTTT
NA,TRBJ2-1,NA,TRBV7-9,CASSVRDSRPNEQFF,TGTGCCAGCAGCGTAAGGGACTCCCGCCCCAATGAGCAGTTCTTC
NA,TRBJ1-4,NA,TRBV29-1,CSVTDRDTNEKLFF,TGCAGCGTGACTGACCGGGACACCAATGAAAAACTGTTTTTT
NA,TRBJ2-7,NA,TRBV6-6,CASWHSYEQYF,TGTGCCAGCTGGCACTCCTACGAGCAGTACTTC
NA,TRBJ2-7,TRBD1,TRBV10-3,CAISGTTQGLDEQYF,TGTGCCATCAGTGGGACAACACAGGGGTTAGACGAGCAGTACTTC
many,TRBJ1-1,NA,TRBV12-3/TRBV12-4,CASSWGTEAFF,TGTGCCAGCAGTTGGGGCACTGAAGCTTTCTTT
NA,TRBJ2-5,TRBD1,TRBV10-3,CVISGPGQGSGRGGEETQYF,TGTGTCATCAGTGGACCAGGACAGGGTAGTGGTCGCGGCGGAGAAGAGACCCAGTACTTC
NA,TRBJ2-1,NA,TRBV5-1,CASSLVLRGTNNEQFF,TGCGCCAGCAGCTTGGTTCTCCGGGGGACAAACAATGAGCAGTTCTTC
NA,TRBJ2-7,NA,TRBV7-2,CASSYRTNSYEQYF,TGTGCCAGCAGCTATAGGACTAACTCCTACGAGCAGTACTTC
few,TRBJ2-3,NA,TRBV5-1,CASWSGTGTDTQYF,TGCGCCAGCTGGTCCGGGACGGGGACAGATACGCAGTATTTT
NA,TRBJ2-1,TRBD2,TRBV7-2,CASSLGGSGGPGYYNEQFF,TGTGCCAGCAGCTTAGGTGGTAGCGGGGGGCCAGGATACTACAATGAGCAGTTCTTC
NA,TRBJ2-1,NA,TRBV7-8,CASSARGPLNGQFF,TGTGCCAGCAGCGCCCGGGGGCCCCTCAATGGGCAGTTCTTC
NA,TRBJ2-1,NA,TRBV12-3/TRBV12-4,CASSPGTSLEQFF,TGTGCCAGCAGCCCTGGGACATCCCTTGAGCAGTTCTTC
NA,TRBJ2-3,TRBD2,TRBV29-1,CSGKGTSGGPGTDTQYF,TGCAGCGGGAAGGGGACTAGCGGGGGGCCGGGCACAGATACGCAGTATTTT
few,TRBJ2-5,TRBD2,TRBV9,CASSVTGLAGQETQYF,TGTGCCAGCAGCGTAACGGGACTAGCGGGGCAAGAGACCCAGTACTTC
NA,TRBJ2-3,NA,TRBV6-1,CASRGGPGKDTQYF,TGTGCCAGCAGGGGGGGACCGGGTAAGGATACGCAGTATTTT
NA,TRBJ1-5,NA,TRBV6-5,CASSPGQGIGQPQHF,TGTGCCAGCAGTCCGGGGCAGGGTATAGGTCAGCCCCAGCATTTT
NA,TRBJ1-1,NA,TRBV4-3,CASSQVVVTEAFF,TGCGCCAGCAGCCAAGTGGTCGTCACTGAAGCTTTCTTT
NA,TRBJ2-7,NA,TRBV3-1,CASSQGKGREAYEQYF,TGTGCCAGCAGCCAAGGGAAAGGACGGGAAGCCTACGAGCAGTACTTC
NA,TRBJ1-2,NA,TRBV2,CASIGGFGGYTF,TGTGCCAGCATCGGGGGGTTTGGTGGCTACACCTTC
NA,TRBJ2-7,NA,TRBV16,CASSQYIQYEQYF,TGTGCCAGCAGCCAATATATCCAATACGAGCAGTACTTC
NA,TRBJ2-1,TRBD2,TRBV2,CASRDSGGPSNNEQFF,TGTGCCAGCAGAGATAGCGGGGGGCCTAGCAACAATGAGCAGTTCTTC
NA,TRBJ2-7,TRBD2,TRBV5-1,CASSPYGLAGVSYEQYF,TGCGCCAGCAGCCCGTACGGACTAGCGGGGGTCTCCTACGAGCAGTACTTC
NA,TRBJ2-7,TRBD1,TRBV3-1,CASSQAQGALEEQYF,TGTGCCAGCAGCCAAGCACAGGGGGCGTTGGAGGAGCAGTACTTC
NA,TRBJ2-6,NA,TRBV4-2,CASSQVTGLSPGANVLTF,TGTGCCAGCAGCCAAGTTACAGGCTTGAGTCCTGGGGCCAACGTCCTGACTTTC
NA,TRBJ2-1,NA,TRBV29-1,CSVDGGRGYNEQFF,TGCAGCGTTGATGGGGGCCGAGGGTACAATGAGCAGTTCTTC
many,TRBJ2-7,TRBD1,TRBV3-1,CASSLTGTGTWEQYF,TGTGCCAGCAGCCTCACCGGGACAGGGACTTGGGAGCAGTACTTC
NA,TRBJ1-6,TRBD1,TRBV5-6,CASSLPQGRSYNSPLHF,TGTGCCAGCAGCTTGCCACAGGGGAGGTCCTATAATTCACCCCTCCACTTT
NA,TRBJ1-5,NA,TRBV20-1,CSARPQSGRNNQPQHF,TGCAGTGCTAGACCCCAGTCCGGGAGGAACAATCAGCCCCAGCATTTT
NA,TRBJ2-5,NA,TRBV29-1,CSADDDPGQTQYF,TGCAGCGCTGATGATGATCCGGGCCAGACCCAGTACTTC
NA,TRBJ2-1,TRBD1,TRBV29-1,CSVPGTGLNEQFF,TGCAGCGTTCCCGGGACAGGGCTAAATGAGCAGTTCTTC
NA,TRBJ2-1,NA,TRBV7-2,CASSLTQGPGGNEQFF,TGTGCCAGCAGCTTAACTCAGGGGCCAGGGGGGAATGAGCAGTTCTTC
few,TRBJ2-7,TRBD1,TRBV5-6,CASSTTGGAASYEQYF,TGTGCCAGCAGCACTACAGGGGGAGCAGCCTCCTACGAGCAGTACTTC
NA,TRBJ2-2,NA,TRBV9,CASSGTGTFNTGELFF,TGTGCCAGCAGCGGGACCGGGACTTTTAACACCGGGGAGCTGTTTTTT
NA,TRBJ2-2,TRBD2,TRBV7-2,CASSPRLARNTGELFF,TGTGCCAGCAGCCCCAGACTAGCGCGAAACACCGGGGAGCTGTTTTTT
NA,TRBJ2-5,NA,TRBV12-3/TRBV12-4,CASSLALGQLQETQYF,TGTGCCAGCAGTTTAGCGCTTGGACAACTACAAGAGACCCAGTACTTC
NA,TRBJ2-1,TRBD2,TRBV12-3/TRBV12-4,CASRDAGLADYNEQFF,TGTGCCAGCAGGGATGCGGGGCTAGCGGACTACAATGAGCAGTTCTTC